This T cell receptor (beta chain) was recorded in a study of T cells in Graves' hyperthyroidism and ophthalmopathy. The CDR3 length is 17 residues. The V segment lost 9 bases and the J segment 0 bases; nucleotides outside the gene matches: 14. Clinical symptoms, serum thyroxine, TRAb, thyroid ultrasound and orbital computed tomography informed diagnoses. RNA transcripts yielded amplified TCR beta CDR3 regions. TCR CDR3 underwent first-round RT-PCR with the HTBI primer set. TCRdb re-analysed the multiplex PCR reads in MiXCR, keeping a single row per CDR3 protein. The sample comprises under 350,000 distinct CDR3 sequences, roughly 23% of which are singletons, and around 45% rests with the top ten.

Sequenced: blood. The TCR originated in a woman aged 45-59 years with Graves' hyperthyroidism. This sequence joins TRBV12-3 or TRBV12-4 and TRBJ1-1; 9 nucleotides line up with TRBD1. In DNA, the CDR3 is TGTGCCAGTCATACGGGACAGGGCACGAGGATGAACACTGAAGCTTTCTTT. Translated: CASHTGQGTRMNTEAFF.